Presented here are 8 T cell receptor beta chains from one specimen sequenced in a study of T cell changes during pregnancy in multiple sclerosis. The table came from immunoSEQ multiplex PCR; TCRdb's copy has only in-frame clones and leaves some out. The sample has roughly 110,000 clones, about nine tenths seen once. Source: peripheral blood, taken after pregnancy. The receptors come from a female donor with multiple sclerosis, enrolled in a pregnancy study.

This chain connects TRBV5-1 to TRBJ2-7; 7 positions agree with TRBD1. This CDR3 has 14 amino acids. Per germline, CDR1 SGHRS and CDR2 YFSETQ. V lost 1 base and J lost 3; bases outside the gene matches: 4. CDR3 nucleotides: TGCGCCAGCAGCTTGACAGGGGCGGTCTACGAGCAGTACTTC. Protein product: CASSLTGAVYEQYF.

This clone was seen only once. The chain employs TRBV7-9 and TRBJ2-3, with 8 bases matching TRBD1. CDR1 and CDR2 (germline): SEHNR, FQNEAQ (reference sequence). Trimming removed 5 bases from V and 5 bases from J; junction bases left unmatched: 9. CDR3 size: 15 residues. The CDR3 is CASSAPGQVLDTQYF. The CDR3 nucleotides are TGTGCCAGCAGCGCCCCGGGACAGGTATTAGATACGCAGTATTTT.

This sequence joins TRBV5-1 and TRBJ2-7; 9 bases match TRBD1. V was pared by 4 bases and J by 2 bases, with 13 bases of the junction left unmatched. Germline CDR1 SGHRS, CDR2 YFSETQ. The CDR3 runs to 17 residues. In DNA, the CDR3 is TGCGCCAGCAGCCCAGATCCAGCAGGACAGGGGACCTACGAGCAGTACTTC. It encodes CASSPDPAGQGTYEQYF.

This clone turned up a few times. The chain links TRBV30 to TRBJ1-1; D is perhaps TRBD1 (5 bases). The CDR3 loop spans 13 amino acids. Germline V CDR1 and CDR2: GTSNPN, SVGIG (reference sequence). V was clipped by 2 bases and J by 6 bases, with 13 bases between them. The CDR3 here is CAWSRDFGAEAFF. CDR3 DNA: TGTGCCTGGAGTCGGGACTTTGGCGCTGAAGCTTTCTTT.

The rearrangement links TRBV5-1 to TRBJ2-6; no clear D. Between the trimmed V and J ends, which lost 1 base and 3 bases, there was a span of 8 bases. This CDR3 comprises 15 residues. Germline lookup yields CDR1 SGHRS and CDR2 YFSETQ. The CDR3 region is CASSLPGFGANVLTF. The CDR3 bases are TGCGCCAGCAGCTTGCCCGGTTTTGGGGCCAACGTCCTGACTTTC.

The chain combines TRBV19 with TRBJ1-2; tentatively, D is TRBD1 (5 bases). Germline V gene sequence: CDR1 LNHDA, CDR2 SQIVND (reference sequence). Between the trimmed V and J ends, which lost 7 bases and 4 bases, there was a span of 10 bases. The CDR3 extends over 12 amino acids. In DNA, the CDR3 is TGTGCCAGTACAGGGTTCGGCTATGGCTACACCTTC. As protein: CASTGFGYGYTF.

The rearrangement uses TRBV19 and TRBJ1-1; D is unresolved. The V end was cut by 2 bases, the J end by 0 bases, with 7 bases between. The CDR3 sequence is 14 residues long. CDR1 is LNHDA, CDR2 SQIVND, per germline (reference sequence). CDR3 protein: CASSIWQLNTEAFF. The DNA of the CDR3 is TGTGCCAGTAGTATATGGCAGTTGAACACTGAAGCTTTCTTT.

J is TRBJ2-5 and V is TRBV7-7, with unresolved D. V lost 1 base to trimming and J lost 5 bases, with 11 bases between them. The germline gives CDR1 SSHAT, CDR2 FNYEAQ (reference sequence). The CDR3 sequence is 14 residues long. CDR3 nucleotide sequence: TGTGCCAGCAGCTTAGGCGAGGCGGTGGAGACCCAGTACTTC. Translation gives CASSLGEAVETQYF.